Included here is one TCR beta chain sequence, with context. What it binds is unknown. Assay: immunoSEQ multiplex PCR; the TCRdb copy retains only in-frame clones and omits some. Found here are some 170,000 clones, more than 90% of them singletons; the top ten hold about 2.5%. This specimen comes from a study of T cell responses to AZD1222 COVID-19 vaccine. Turning to the study itself: Researchers grouped second doses given at about 4 or about 12 weeks into one pool. Findings of the study overall: Spike-specific TCR breadth rose after two AZD1222 doses, and depth rose as well. Clonal diversity was possibly underestimated; the donors were predominantly white British and more often female.

Trimming cost V 2 bases and J 8 bases, with 6 bases left between them. This CDR3 has 10 residues. The germline V gene encodes CDR1 GTSNPN and CDR2 SVGIG (reference sequence). The V and J genes are TRBV30 and TRBJ1-2, with D unresolved. This receptor was obtained from an adult in good health. The starting material was peripheral blood, obtained on day 0 of AZD1222 vaccination. This chain's CDR3 is CAWSTIGYTF. The CDR3 region has the DNA TGTGCCTGGAGTACGATAGGCTACACCTTC.